These 9 T cell receptor beta chains were sequenced from one sample in a study of T cell clonality in common variable immunodeficiency. The repertoire was sequenced with immunoSEQ multiplex PCR; TCRdb's copy has only in-frame clones and lacks some. This repertoire holds under 40,000 clones, and none appear only once. The sequenced material came from peripheral blood mononuclear cells. These receptors were obtained from a person between 18 and 69 years old in good health.

This clone was counted many times. Read sequence stops 3 residues before the CDR3 end, and the germline J gene provides the missing end. J is TRBJ2-1 and V is TRBV7-8; D is perhaps TRBD2 (6 bases). Deletions cut 3 bases from V and 2 bases from J, with 11 bases between. Per germline, CDR1 SGHVS and CDR2 FQNEAQ. This CDR3 spans 15 amino acids. CDR3 DNA, as far as it was read: TGTGCCAGCAGCTTCTTTAGCGGAGCCTACAATGAG. Residues: CASSFFSGAYNE. The whole CDR3 sequence is CASSFFSGAYNEQFF.

At least ten counts were recorded for this clone. The read ends 3 residues shy of where the CDR3 ends; the end is completed using the germline J gene. The chain uses TRBV5-1 and TRBJ1-1; D is uncertain. The V end was cut by 4 bases, the J end by 1 base, with 8 bases between. The germline CDR1 and CDR2 sequences are SGHRS and YFSETQ. This CDR3 comprises 13 residues. CDR3 DNA (partial): TGCGCCAGCAGCCCACAGAAGAACACTGAA. Amino acid sequence: CASSPQKNTE. The complete CDR3 protein is CASSPQKNTEAFF.

The table lists this clone with many counts. The CDR3 end lies 3 residues beyond the end of the read and is filled in from the germline J gene. The chain combines TRBV5-5 with TRBJ2-7, with a weak D call TRBD2 (5 bases). The CDR3 extends over 15 amino acids. The ends were cut back, 0 bases at V and 2 bases at J, with 12 bases in the middle. Germline CDR1 and CDR2: SGHKS and YYEKEE (reference sequence). Partial CDR3 DNA: TGTGCCAGCAGCTTGGATTGGGTAGCGACCTACGAG. Translated, it gives CASSLDWVATYE. The entire CDR3 sequence reads CASSLDWVATYEQYF.

Ten or more counts support this clone. The CDR3 extends 3 residues past the end of the read, so its final part is completed from the germline J gene. The chain employs TRBV4-2 and TRBJ1-2, with D possibly matching TRBD1 (6 bases). Germline assignment: CDR1 LGHNA and CDR2 YNFKEQ. V lost 0 bases, J lost 6 bases, and 11 bases lay in between. There are 14 residues in the CDR3. The covered CDR3 bases are TGTGCCAGCAGCCAAGATAAGGCAGGGGATGGC. Translation gives CASSQDKAGDG. The CDR3 in full is CASSQDKAGDGYTF.

Many counts were recorded for this clone. The read ends 3 residues early relative to the CDR3; the germline J gene fills the gap. The chain employs TRBV12-3 or TRBV12-4 and TRBJ2-1, with 7 bases matching TRBD2. The CDR3 runs 16 residues. Trimming removed 7 bases from V and 4 bases from J; junction bases left unmatched: 13. CDR3 residues: CASILGLAEFYNEQFF. The DNA read from the CDR3 is TGTGCCAGCATCTTAGGGCTAGCGGAGTTTTACAATGAG.

This clone was recorded many times. The read terminates 3 residues ahead of where the CDR3 ends, so the germline J gene completes it. V gene TRBV19 combines with J gene TRBJ1-2; 8 bases fit TRBD1. CDR3 length: 14 amino acids. Trimming cost V 4 bases and J 7 bases; bases outside gene matches: 8. Germline V gene lookup returns CDR1 LNHDA and CDR2 SQIVND (reference sequence). The CDR3 reads CASSRSQGALGYTF. Partial CDR3 DNA: TGTGCCAGTAGTAGGAGCCAGGGGGCTCTTGGC.

This clone was detected ten times or more. The read halts 3 residues ahead of the CDR3 end, with the missing end drawn from the germline J gene. The chain recombines TRBV18 with TRBJ2-3; 9 bases align to TRBD1. Germline V gene sequence: CDR1 KGHSH, CDR2 LQKENI. V gave up 1 base and J gave up 0 bases; unmatched junction bases: 5. The CDR3 totals 17 residues. Incomplete CDR3 DNA: TGTGCCAGCTCACCACAATCCGGGACAGGGAGCACAGATACG. Amino acid sequence: CASSPQSGTGSTDT. From start to end, the CDR3 is CASSPQSGTGSTDTQYF.

This clone was seen a few times. The read gets to within 3 residues of the CDR3 end, and the germline J gene fills in the rest. This chain joins TRBV5-1 and TRBJ2-2; 12 bases align to TRBD2. The CDR3 extends over 17 amino acids. J was trimmed by 5 bases and V by 6 bases; bases with no gene match: 11. CDR1 and CDR2 from the germline V gene are SGHRS and YFSETQ. CDR3 amino acids: CASTFLAGGPSTGELFF. The covered CDR3 bases are TGCGCCAGCACCTTTCTAGCGGGAGGGCCCAGTACCGGGGAG.

In this sample, this clone turned up many times. Read coverage stops 3 residues before the CDR3 terminus; the germline J gene supplies the remainder. The V call is TRBV13, the J call TRBJ2-7, with 13 bases identical to TRBD2. V dropped 4 bases and J dropped 2; count of bases not matched to a gene: 2. This CDR3 contains 15 residues. In germline, CDR1 is PRHDT, CDR2 FYEKMQ (reference sequence). The CDR3: CASSSGLAGPYEQYF. The part of the CDR3 DNA that was read is TGTGCCAGCAGCTCGGGACTAGCGGGGCCCTACGAG. The entire variable domain, with the rest obtained from reference TRBV13 and TRBJ2-7, is as follows: AAGVIQSPRHLIKEKRETATLKCYPIPRHDTVYWYQQGPGQDPQFLISFYEKMQSDKGSIPDRFSAQQFSDYHSELNMSSLELGDSALYFCASSSGLAGPYEQYFGPGTRLTVT.